Shown below are 4 T cell receptor beta chains from a single sample sequenced in a study of T cell responses to AZD1222 COVID-19 vaccine (dated by TCRdb to the early 2020s). The method behind the library was the immunoSEQ multiplex PCR assay. TCRdb's version of the immuneACCESS table is confined to in-frame rearrangements and falls short of the full clone set. An unresolved V gene accounts for under half of the shortfall where checked; the remainder is of unknown origin. For this sample there are about 180,000 clones; around 88% appear just once. Of the sample, around a tenth is held by the ten largest clones. Read against the paper, the sample's time point label means: about 28 days (+/-7) after the second vaccine dose. The material sequenced was peripheral blood, taken 28 days after the second AZD1222 dose. Receptors were obtained from an adult who received the AZD1222 COVID-19 vaccine.

The rearrangement links TRBV9 to TRBJ2-2; D gene ambiguous. Trimming took 0 bases from V and 3 from J, leaving 6 bases between them. The CDR3 is made up of 14 amino acids. CDR1 and CDR2 from the germline V gene are SGDLS and YYNGEE. Written as DNA, the CDR3 is TGTGCCAGCAGCGTAGTGGGCCACACCGGGGAGCTGTTTTTT. It yields the protein CASSVVGHTGELFF.

The rearrangement joins TRBV6-2 or TRBV6-3 to TRBJ2-1; tentative D call: TRBD1 (5 bases). From germline, CDR1 is MNHEY and CDR2 SVGEGT. The CDR3 covers 13 residues. Trimming took off 6 bases at V and 7 bases at J, with 13 bases between the two ends. CDR3 sequence: CASSKGSRNEQFF. The CDR3 region has the DNA TGTGCCAGCAGCAAGGGGTCCCGGAATGAGCAGTTCTTC.

V is TRBV9 and J is TRBJ2-1; TRBD1 matches at 9 bases. The length of the CDR3 is 16 residues. Germline values: CDR1 SGDLS, CDR2 YYNGEE. V was pared by 4 bases and J by 4 bases, with 9 bases of the junction left unmatched. The CDR3: CASSPSPGQGYNEQFF. The CDR3 nucleotides read TGTGCCAGCAGCCCCTCCCCGGGACAGGGTTACAATGAGCAGTTCTTC.

This clone has a handful of counts. V and J are TRBV20-1 and TRBJ1-2; no firm D call. The V end lost 3 bases, the J end lost 3 bases, and 14 bases lay between the germline ends. The CDR3 is made up of 14 amino acids. From germline, CDR1 is DFQATT and CDR2 SNEGSKA (reference sequence). Here the CDR3 reads CSASILQRDYGYTF. The DNA for the CDR3 is TGCAGTGCTAGTATCCTGCAGCGGGACTATGGCTACACCTTC.